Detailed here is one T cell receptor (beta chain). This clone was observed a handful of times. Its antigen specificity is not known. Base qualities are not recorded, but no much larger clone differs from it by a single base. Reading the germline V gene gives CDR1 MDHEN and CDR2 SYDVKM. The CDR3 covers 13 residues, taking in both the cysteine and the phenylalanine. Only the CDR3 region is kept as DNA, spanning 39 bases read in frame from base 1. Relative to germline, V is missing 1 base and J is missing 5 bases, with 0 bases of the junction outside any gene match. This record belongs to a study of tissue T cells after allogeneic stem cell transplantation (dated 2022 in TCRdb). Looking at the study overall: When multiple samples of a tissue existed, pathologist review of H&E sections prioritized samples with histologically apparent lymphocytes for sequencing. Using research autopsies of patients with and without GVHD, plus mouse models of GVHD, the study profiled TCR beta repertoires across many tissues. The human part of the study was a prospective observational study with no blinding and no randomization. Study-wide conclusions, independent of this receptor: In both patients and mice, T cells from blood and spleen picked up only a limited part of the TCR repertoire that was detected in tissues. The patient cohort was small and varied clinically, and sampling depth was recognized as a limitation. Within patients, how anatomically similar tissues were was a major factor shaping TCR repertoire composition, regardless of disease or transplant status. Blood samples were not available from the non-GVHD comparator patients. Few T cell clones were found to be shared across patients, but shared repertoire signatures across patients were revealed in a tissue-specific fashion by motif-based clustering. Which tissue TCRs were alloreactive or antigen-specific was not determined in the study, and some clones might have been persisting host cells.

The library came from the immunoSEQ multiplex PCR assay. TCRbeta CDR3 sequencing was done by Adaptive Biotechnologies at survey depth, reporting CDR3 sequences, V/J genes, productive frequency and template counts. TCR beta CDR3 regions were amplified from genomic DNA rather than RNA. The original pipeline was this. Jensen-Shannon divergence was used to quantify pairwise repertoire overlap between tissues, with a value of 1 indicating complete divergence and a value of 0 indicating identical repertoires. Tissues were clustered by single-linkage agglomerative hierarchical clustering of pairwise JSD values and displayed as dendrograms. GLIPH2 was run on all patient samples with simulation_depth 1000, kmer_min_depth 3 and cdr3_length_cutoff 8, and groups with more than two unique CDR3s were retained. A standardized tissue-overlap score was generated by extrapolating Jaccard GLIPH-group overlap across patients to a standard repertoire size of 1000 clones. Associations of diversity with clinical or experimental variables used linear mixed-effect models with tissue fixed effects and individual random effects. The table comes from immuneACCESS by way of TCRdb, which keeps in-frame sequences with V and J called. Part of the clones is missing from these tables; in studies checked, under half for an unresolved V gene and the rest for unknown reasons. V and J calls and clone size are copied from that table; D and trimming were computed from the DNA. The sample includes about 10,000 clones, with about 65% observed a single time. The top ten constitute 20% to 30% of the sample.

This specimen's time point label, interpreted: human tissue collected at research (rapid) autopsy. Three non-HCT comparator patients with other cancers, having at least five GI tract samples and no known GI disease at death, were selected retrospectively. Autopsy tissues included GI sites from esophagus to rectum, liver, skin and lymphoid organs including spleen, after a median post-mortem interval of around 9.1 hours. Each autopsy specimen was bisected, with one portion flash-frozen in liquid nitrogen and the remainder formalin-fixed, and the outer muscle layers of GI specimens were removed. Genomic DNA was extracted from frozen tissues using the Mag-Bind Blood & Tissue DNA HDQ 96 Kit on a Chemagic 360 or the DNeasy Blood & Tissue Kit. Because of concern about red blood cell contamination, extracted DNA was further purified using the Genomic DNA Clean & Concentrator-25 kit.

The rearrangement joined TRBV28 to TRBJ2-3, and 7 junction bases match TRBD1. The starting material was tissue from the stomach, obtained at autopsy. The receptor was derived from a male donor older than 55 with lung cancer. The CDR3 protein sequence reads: CASSLSGGDTQYF. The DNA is TGTGCCAGCAGTTTATCAGGGGGAGATACGCAGTATTTT.